This entry concerns a single TCR beta chain. On cycle 4 day 1 and cycle 7 day 1, as well as at baseline, blood was sampled. The data originate from a study of OX40 agonist ivuxolimab in advanced cancers. The germline V and J ends were trimmed by 6 bases and 1 base, with 4 bases remaining between them. Germline-derived CDR1 and CDR2 are SNHLY and FYNNEI. The length of the CDR3 is 11 residues. The table came from immunoSEQ multiplex PCR; TCRdb's copy has only in-frame clones and leaves some out. The sample yields 55,000 to 70,000 clones, about 83% seen once. The clonotype originates from an adult with an advanced solid tumor such as melanoma, head and neck, liver or kidney cancer. The sample in question was CD4+ or CD8+ T cells sorted from blood, obtained in a trial of the OX40 agonist ivuxolimab. V is TRBV2 and J is TRBJ2-7; D remains ambiguous. Here the CDR3 DNA reads TGTGCCAGCAGGGTTTCCTACGAGCAGTACTTC. It is translated as CASRVSYEQYF.